These T cell receptor beta chains were read from a single sample in a study of CD8+ T cells in alopecia areata. Clones were read by immunoSEQ multiplex PCR, and TCRdb kept only the in-frame ones, dropping some. The sample records about 140,000 clones, 45% to 60% being singletons. Sample: CD4+ T cells sorted from blood, taken at week 0. The receptors shown here come from a human donor with alopecia areata. CDR3s include the opening cysteine and the closing phenylalanine or tryptophan. D genes are given only for firm matches. Clone size is not always given. Where it is, it says once, few, many or a class for expanded clones.

TRBJ2-7,.,TRBV5-1,.,TGCGCCAGCAGCTTGGAGGGGACCCATCCCGCCTACGAGCAGTACTTC,CASSLEGTHPAYEQYF
TRBJ1-2,.,TRBV29-1,.,TGCAGCGTTGGTGAAGGGTTACCCCTAGGCTACACCTTC,CSVGEGLPLGYTF
TRBJ1-1,few,TRBV27,.,TGTGCCAGCAGTTCCGGGGGGGGCTTGATGAACACTGAAGCTTTCTTT,CASSSGGGLMNTEAFF
TRBJ1-4,.,TRBV10-3,TRBD1,TGTGCCATCAGGGACGAGGGGGCTGGTGAAAAACTGTTTTTT,CAIRDEGAGEKLFF
TRBJ1-1,.,TRBV7-2,TRBD1,TGTGCCAGCAGCTTCTCCGGAGGACAGGCGGATCGGACTGAAGCTTTCTTT,CASSFSGGQADRTEAFF
TRBJ1-1,.,TRBV29-1,.,TGCAGCGCCGGACAGCTCACTGAAGCTTTCTTT,CSAGQLTEAFF
TRBJ2-1,.,TRBV5-1,TRBD2,TGCGCCAGCAGCTTACTAGCGGGGAACTACAATGAGCAGTTCTTC,CASSLLAGNYNEQFF
TRBJ2-2,.,TRBV29-1,.,TGCAGCGCTCGGACATCCACCGGGGAGCTGTTTTTT,CSARTSTGELFF
TRBJ2-1,.,TRBV27,.,TGTGCCAGCAGTTTACTAGCAAGACCTGTACGCGGTGAGCAGTTCTTC,CASSLLARPVRGEQFF
TRBJ1-5,.,TRBV10-2,.,TGCGCCAGCAATGACACGTGGGTGAATCAGCCCCAGCATTTT,CASNDTWVNQPQHF
TRBJ2-7,.,TRBV5-1,.,TGCGCCAGCAGCTTGGGTTGGGGCCACTACGAGCAGTACTTC,CASSLGWGHYEQYF
TRBJ2-3,few,TRBV27,.,TGTGCCAGCAGTTTAACGGGTGATACGCAGTATTTT,CASSLTGDTQYF
TRBJ1-2,few,TRBV18,.,TGTGCCAGCTCACCTTTACAGGGAGTCCATGACTATGGCTACACCTTC,CASSPLQGVHDYGYTF
TRBJ1-1,few,TRBV10-3,.,TGTGCCGCCCAGGTGGGGGAGGCCACTAACACTGAAGCTTTCTTT,CAAQVGEATNTEAFF
TRBJ1-2,.,TRBV30,.,TGTGCCTGGAGGAAACTTCACCCGGGCTATGGCTACACCTTC,CAWRKLHPGYGYTF
TRBJ1-2,.,TRBV15,.,TGTGCCACCAGCAGCGGCCCATATGGCTACACCTTC,CATSSGPYGYTF
TRBJ2-5,.,TRBV5-6,.,TGTGCCAGCAGCTCCCGCGGCCCGGGAGAGACCCAGTACTTC,CASSSRGPGETQYF
TRBJ2-7,.,TRBV30,TRBD2,TGTGCCTGGAGTTCCCCTCGGGCTAGCGGGAGGAGCTACGAGCAGTACTTC,CAWSSPRASGRSYEQYF
TRBJ2-5,.,TRBV29-1,.,TGCAGCGTTGGCAGGGGACTGGAGACCCAGTACTTC,CSVGRGLETQYF
TRBJ1-5,.,TRBV4-1,.,TGCGCCAGCAGCCAAGAGGGCCAGGGACGACAGCCCCAGCATTTT,CASSQEGQGRQPQHF
TRBJ2-7,.,TRBV30,.,TGTGCCTGGAGCCAACGCCTCACGAAGAGCGAGCAGTACTTC,CAWSQRLTKSEQYF
TRBJ2-7,.,TRBV5-1,TRBD2,TGCGCCAGCAGCTTGGATCTAGCGGGAGGGGCAGGGAGCTCCTACGAGCAGTACTTC,CASSLDLAGGAGSSYEQYF
TRBJ2-6,.,TRBV30,.,TGTGCCTGTGGACGGATATCCTCTGGGGCCAACGTCCTGACTTTC,CACGRISSGANVLTF
TRBJ1-4,.,TRBV7-6,TRBD1,TGTGCCAGCGGACAGGACGGCCGTAATGAAAAACTGTTTTTT,CASGQDGRNEKLFF
TRBJ2-3,.,TRBV5-1,.,TGCGCCAGCAGCTCGAGTATGCTAGCCGGACGGAGCACAGATACGCAGTATTTT,CASSSSMLAGRSTDTQYF
TRBJ2-7,.,TRBV28,TRBD1,TGTGCCAGCATGTCGTGGGACAGATCCTACGAGCAGTACTTC,CASMSWDRSYEQYF
TRBJ2-5,.,TRBV29-1,.,TGCAGCGTTAACAGGCAAGAGACCCAGTACTTC,CSVNRQETQYF
TRBJ1-4,.,TRBV7-9,.,TGTGCCAGCAGCCCGGGGTCGGACTGGAATGAAAAACTGTTTTTT,CASSPGSDWNEKLFF
TRBJ1-2,.,TRBV5-4,TRBD1,TGTGCCAGCAGCTTGCCCCGGGACAGGGGCGTGTATGGCTACACCTTC,CASSLPRDRGVYGYTF
TRBJ2-7,.,TRBV28,.,TGTGCCAGCGTTTCAGGGAGCTCCTACGAGCAGTACTTC,CASVSGSSYEQYF
TRBJ2-7,few,TRBV15,.,TGTGCCACCAGCAGAGGGTCCTCAGGGGGGGTCCACGAGCAGTACTTC,CATSRGSSGGVHEQYF
TRBJ2-5,.,TRBV29-1,.,TGCAGCGGCAGAAGGGGTGGAGAGACCCAGTACTTC,CSGRRGGETQYF
TRBJ2-7,.,TRBV7-2,.,TGTGCCAGCAGCCAAAACAGGCCGCCGAGCGAGCAGTACTTC,CASSQNRPPSEQYF
TRBJ2-5,.,TRBV6-5,.,TGTGCCAGCGCCAGGGACGGGGAAGAGACCCAGTACTTC,CASARDGEETQYF
TRBJ1-1,.,TRBV6-5,.,TGTGCCAGCAGTTACTCGTCCGGACACTCGAACACTGAAGCTTTCTTT,CASSYSSGHSNTEAFF
TRBJ2-3,.,TRBV7-3,.,TGTGCCAGCAGCCTATGGGCAGGGGATACGCAGTATTTT,CASSLWAGDTQYF
TRBJ2-7,few,TRBV15,.,TGTGCCACCAGCAGAGATCGGGCTAGATCCGGCGAGCAGTACTTC,CATSRDRARSGEQYF